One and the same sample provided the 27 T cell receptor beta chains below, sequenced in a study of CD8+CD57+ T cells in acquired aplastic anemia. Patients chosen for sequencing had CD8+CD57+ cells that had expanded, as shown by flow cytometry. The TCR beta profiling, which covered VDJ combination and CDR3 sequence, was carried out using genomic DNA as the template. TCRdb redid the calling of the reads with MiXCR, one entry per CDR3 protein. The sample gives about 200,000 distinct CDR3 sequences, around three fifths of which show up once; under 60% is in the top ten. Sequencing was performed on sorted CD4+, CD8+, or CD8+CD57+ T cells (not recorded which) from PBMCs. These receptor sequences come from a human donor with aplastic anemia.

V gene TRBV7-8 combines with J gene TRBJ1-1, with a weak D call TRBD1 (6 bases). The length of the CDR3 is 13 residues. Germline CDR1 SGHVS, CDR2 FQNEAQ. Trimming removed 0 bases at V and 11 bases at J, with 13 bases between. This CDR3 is CASSLAGGLEAFF. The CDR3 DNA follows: TGTGCCAGCAGCTTAGCAGGGGGATTAGAGGCTTTCTTT.

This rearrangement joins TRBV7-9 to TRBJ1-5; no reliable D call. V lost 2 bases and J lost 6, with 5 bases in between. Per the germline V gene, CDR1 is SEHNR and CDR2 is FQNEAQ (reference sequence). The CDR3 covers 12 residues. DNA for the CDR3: TGTGCCAGCAGCTTAAGGTCTCAGCCCCAGCATTTT. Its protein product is CASSLRSQPQHF.

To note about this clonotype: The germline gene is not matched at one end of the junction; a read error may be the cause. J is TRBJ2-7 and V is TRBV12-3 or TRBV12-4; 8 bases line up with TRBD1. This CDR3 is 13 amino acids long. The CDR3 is CASSQDPGQGVYF. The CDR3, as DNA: TGCGCCAGCAGTCAAGATCCCGGACAGGGTGTCTACTTC.

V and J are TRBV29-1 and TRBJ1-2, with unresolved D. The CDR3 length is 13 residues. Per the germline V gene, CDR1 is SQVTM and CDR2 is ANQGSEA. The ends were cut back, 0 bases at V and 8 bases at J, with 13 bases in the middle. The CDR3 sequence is CSVEEPDLRGYTF. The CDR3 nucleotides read TGCAGCGTTGAAGAGCCGGATCTTAGGGGCTACACCTTC.

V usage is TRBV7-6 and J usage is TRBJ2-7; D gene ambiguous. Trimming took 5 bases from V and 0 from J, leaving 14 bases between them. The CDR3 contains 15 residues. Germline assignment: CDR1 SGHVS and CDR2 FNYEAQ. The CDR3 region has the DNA TGTGCCAGCAGCGTCGAGGCAGCTAGCTCCTACGAGCAGTACTTC. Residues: CASSVEAASSYEQYF.

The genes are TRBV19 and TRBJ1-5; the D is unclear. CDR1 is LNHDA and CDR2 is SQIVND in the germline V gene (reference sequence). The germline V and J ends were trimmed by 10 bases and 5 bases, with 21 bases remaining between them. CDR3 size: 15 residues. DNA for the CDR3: TGTGCCACTAATCGACGGGGAATTGGGGATCAGCCCCAGCATTTT. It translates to CATNRRGIGDQPQHF.

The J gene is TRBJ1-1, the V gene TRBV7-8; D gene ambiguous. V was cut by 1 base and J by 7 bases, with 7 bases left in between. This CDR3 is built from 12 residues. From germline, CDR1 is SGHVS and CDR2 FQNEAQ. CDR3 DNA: TGTGCCAGCAGCTTAGGGGATATTGAAGCTTTCTTT. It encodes CASSLGDIEAFF.

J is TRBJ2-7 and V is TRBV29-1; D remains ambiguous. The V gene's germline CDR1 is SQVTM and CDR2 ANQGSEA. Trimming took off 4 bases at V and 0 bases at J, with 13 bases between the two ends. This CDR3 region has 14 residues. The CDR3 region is CSVVWMTSSYEQYF. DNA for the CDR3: TGCAGCGTTGTTTGGATGACAAGCTCCTACGAGCAGTACTTC.

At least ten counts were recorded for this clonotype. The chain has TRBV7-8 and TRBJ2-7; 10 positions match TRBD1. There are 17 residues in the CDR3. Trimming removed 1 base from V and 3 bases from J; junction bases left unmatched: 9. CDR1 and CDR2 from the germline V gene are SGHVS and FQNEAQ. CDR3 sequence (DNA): TGTGCCAGCAGCTTAGGTCTGTTGGGGGACAGGGGCTACGAGCAGTACTTC. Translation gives CASSLGLLGDRGYEQYF.

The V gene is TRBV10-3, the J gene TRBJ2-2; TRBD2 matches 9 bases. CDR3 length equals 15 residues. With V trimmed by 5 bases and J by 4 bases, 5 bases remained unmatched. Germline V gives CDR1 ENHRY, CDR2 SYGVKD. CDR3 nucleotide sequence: TGTGCCATCAGTTTGCTAGCGGGATCCACCGGGGAGCTGTTTTTT. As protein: CAISLLAGSTGELFF.

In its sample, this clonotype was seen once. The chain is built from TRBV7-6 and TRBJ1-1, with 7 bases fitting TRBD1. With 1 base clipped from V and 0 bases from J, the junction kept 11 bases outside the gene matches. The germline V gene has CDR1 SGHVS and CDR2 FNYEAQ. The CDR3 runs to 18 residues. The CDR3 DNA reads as TGTGCCAGCAGCTTAGAGGCAGGGGGACCCCACATGAACACTGAAGCTTTCTTT. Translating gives CASSLEAGGPHMNTEAFF.

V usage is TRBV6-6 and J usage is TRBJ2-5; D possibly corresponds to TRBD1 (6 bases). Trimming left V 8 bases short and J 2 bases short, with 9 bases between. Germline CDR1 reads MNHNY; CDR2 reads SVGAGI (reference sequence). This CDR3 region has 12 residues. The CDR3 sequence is CASSGDQETQYF. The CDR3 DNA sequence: TGTGCCAGCTCAGGGGATCAAGAGACCCAGTACTTC.

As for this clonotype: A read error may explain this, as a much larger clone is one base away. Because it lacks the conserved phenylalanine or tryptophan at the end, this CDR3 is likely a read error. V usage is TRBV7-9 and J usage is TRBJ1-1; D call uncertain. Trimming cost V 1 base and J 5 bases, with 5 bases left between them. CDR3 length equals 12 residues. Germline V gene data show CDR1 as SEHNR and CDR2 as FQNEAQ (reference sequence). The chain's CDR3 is CASSLERTEAFS. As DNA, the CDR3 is TGTGCCAGCAGCTTAGAGCGGACTGAAGCTTTCTCT.

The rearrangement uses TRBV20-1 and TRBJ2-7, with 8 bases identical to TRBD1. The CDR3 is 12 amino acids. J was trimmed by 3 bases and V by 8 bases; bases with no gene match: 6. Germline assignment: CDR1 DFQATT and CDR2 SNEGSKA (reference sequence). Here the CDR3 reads CSTGQGNYEQYF. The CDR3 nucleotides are TGCAGTACTGGACAGGGAAACTACGAGCAGTACTTC.

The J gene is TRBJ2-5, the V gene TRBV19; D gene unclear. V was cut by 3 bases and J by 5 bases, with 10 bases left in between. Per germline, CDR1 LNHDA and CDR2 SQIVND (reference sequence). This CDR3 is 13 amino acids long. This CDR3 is CASSMRSKETQYF. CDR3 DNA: TGTGCCAGTAGTATGAGGTCAAAGGAGACCCAGTACTTC.

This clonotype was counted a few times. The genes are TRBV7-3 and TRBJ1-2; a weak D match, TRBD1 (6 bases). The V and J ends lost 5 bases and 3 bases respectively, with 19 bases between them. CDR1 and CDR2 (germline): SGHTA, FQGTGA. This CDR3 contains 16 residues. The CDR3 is CASSPSVDSLDYGYTF. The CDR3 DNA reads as TGTGCCAGCAGCCCGTCGGTGGACAGCTTAGACTATGGCTACACCTTC. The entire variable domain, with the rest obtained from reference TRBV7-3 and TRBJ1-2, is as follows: GAGVSQTPSNKVTEKGKYVELRCDPISGHTALYWYRQSLGQGPEFLIYFQGTGAADDSGLPNDRFFAVRPEGSVSTLKIQRTERGDSAVYLCASSPSVDSLDYGYTFGSGTRLTVV.

The CDR3, as DNA: TGTGCCAGCAGCGAGGCGACTAGCGGGAGGGGGGAGACCCAGTACTTC. It is translated as CASSEATSGRGETQYF. The V call is TRBV7-9, the J call TRBJ2-5; 14 bases are shared with TRBD2. Germline values: CDR1 SEHNR, CDR2 FQNEAQ (reference sequence). V lost 5 bases, J lost 5 bases, and 7 bases stayed unmatched. The CDR3 consists of 16 residues.

The CDR3 DNA sequence: TGCGCCAGCAGCTTGTATAGCCCCAATGAGCAGTTCTTC. It specifies CASSLYSPNEQFF. The genes are TRBV5-1 and TRBJ2-1; D unclear. Trimming stripped 1 base from V and 6 bases from J, with 8 bases between. CDR1 and CDR2 (germline): SGHRS, YFSETQ. This CDR3 has 13 amino acids.

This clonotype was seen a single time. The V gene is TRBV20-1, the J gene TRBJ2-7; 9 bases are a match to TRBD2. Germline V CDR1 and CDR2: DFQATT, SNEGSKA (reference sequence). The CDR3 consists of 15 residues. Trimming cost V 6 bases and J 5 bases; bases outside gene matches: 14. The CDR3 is CSALKSAGGPHEQYF. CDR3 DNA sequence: TGCAGTGCCCTCAAAAGTGCGGGAGGGCCCCACGAGCAGTACTTC.

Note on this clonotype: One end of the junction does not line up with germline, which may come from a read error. The CDR3 bases are TGCAGTACTAGTAGAACTAGCAGTGATACGCAGTATTTT. Translating it yields CSTSRTSSDTQYF. The chain carries TRBV20-1 and TRBJ2-3; D is perhaps TRBD2 (6 bases). Germline CDR1 reads DFQATT; CDR2 reads SNEGSKA (reference sequence). The CDR3 consists of 13 residues.

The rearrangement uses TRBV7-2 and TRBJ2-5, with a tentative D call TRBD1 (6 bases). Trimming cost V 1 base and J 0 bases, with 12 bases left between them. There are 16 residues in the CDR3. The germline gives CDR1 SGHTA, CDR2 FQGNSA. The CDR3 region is CASSLEAGVYQETQYF. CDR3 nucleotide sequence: TGTGCCAGCAGCTTAGAGGCAGGGGTGTACCAAGAGACCCAGTACTTC.

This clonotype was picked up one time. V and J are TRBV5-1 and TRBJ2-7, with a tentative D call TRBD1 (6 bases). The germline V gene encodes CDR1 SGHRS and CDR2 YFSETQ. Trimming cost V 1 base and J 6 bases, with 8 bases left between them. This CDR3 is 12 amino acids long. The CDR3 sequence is CASSLTGIEQYF. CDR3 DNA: TGCGCCAGCAGCTTGACAGGGATCGAGCAGTACTTC.

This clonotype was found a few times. The chain's CDR3 is CASRRGSYTF. The CDR3, as DNA: TGCGCCAGCAGGAGGGGGAGCTACACCTTC. This sequence joins TRBV10-1 and TRBJ1-2, with D possibly being TRBD1 (6 bases). CDR1 is WNHNN and CDR2 is SYGVQD in the germline V gene (reference sequence). This CDR3 spans 10 amino acids. The V and J ends lost 6 bases and 9 bases respectively, with 8 bases between them.

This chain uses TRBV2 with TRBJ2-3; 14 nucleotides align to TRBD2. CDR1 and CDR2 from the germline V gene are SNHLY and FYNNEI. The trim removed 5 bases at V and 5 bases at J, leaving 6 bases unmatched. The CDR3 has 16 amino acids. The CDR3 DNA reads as TGTGCCAGCAGTCCGGGACTAGCGGGAGTAGGAGATACGCAGTATTTT. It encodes CASSPGLAGVGDTQYF.

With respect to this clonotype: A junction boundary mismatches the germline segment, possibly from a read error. The CDR3 reads CASSLIGNNVQFF. CDR3 nucleotide sequence: TGCGCCAGCAGCTTGATAGGGAACAATGTGCAGTTCTTC. The gene calls are TRBV5-1 and TRBJ2-1; D ambiguous. The CDR3 covers 13 residues. The germline V gene has CDR1 SGHRS and CDR2 YFSETQ. Based on the CDR3 plus reference TRBV5-1 and TRBJ2-1, the full variable domain is KAGVTQTPRYLIKTRGQQVTLSCSPISGHRSVSWYQQTPGQGLQFLFEYFSETQRNKGNFPGRFSGRQFSNSRSEMNVSTLELGDSALYLCASSLIGNNVQFFGPGTRLTVL.

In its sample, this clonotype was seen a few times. The CDR3 DNA is TGTGCCAGCAGCCAAGATTACCAGGGGCGTCCAGATACGCAGTATTTT. This translates into CASSQDYQGRPDTQYF. This sequence joins TRBV4-2 and TRBJ2-3; D is possibly TRBD1 (6 bases). Trimming removed 0 bases from V and 4 bases from J, with 14 bases in between. This CDR3 comprises 16 residues. CDR1 is LGHNA and CDR2 is YNFKEQ in the germline V gene.

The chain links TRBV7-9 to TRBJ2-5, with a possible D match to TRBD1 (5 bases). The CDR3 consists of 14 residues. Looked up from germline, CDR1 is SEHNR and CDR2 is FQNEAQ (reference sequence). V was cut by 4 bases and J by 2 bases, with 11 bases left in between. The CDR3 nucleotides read TGTGCCAGCAGCTATCGACAGTTACAAGAGACCCAGTACTTC. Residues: CASSYRQLQETQYF.